This entry is about one T cell receptor (beta chain). The antigen remains unidentified. The treatment: oral pan-JAK inhibitor, 5-10 mg twice daily. This sample is drawn from a study of CD8+ T cells in alopecia areata. About the research overall: Severity scoring for treated patients was based on the percentage of affected scalp area. Study conclusions and caveats: Lesional tissue from the scalp (especially in alopecia totalis/universalis) showed higher clonality than normal scalp.

cDNA reverse transcribed from extracted RNA served as the sequencing template. Profiled with immunoSEQ multiplex PCR; TCRdb holds only in-frame clones, not every one. Counted here are some 180,000 clones, around 51% occurring once; the ten biggest clones make up roughly 9.1%. V lost 4 bases and J lost 7, with 18 bases in between. This CDR3 contains 16 residues. The V gene's germline CDR1 is SGHNT and CDR2 YYREEE (reference sequence). V and J are TRBV5-4 and TRBJ1-6, with D perhaps matching TRBD1 (6 bases). The input for sequencing was CD8+ T cells sorted from blood, taken at week 52, from a patient treated with tofacitinib. The clonotype was recovered from a human donor with alopecia areata. In DNA, the CDR3 is TGTGCCAGCAGCCAGGGGCCAGGATCGGGGAATTCACCCCTCCACTTT. Its translation: CASSQGPGSGNSPLHF.